These 5 T cell receptor beta chains originate from one sample sequenced in a study of blood T cells in healthy people across ages (dated by TCRdb to between 2014 and 2017). The method behind the library was 5' RACE. Sequencer: Illumina HiSeq 2500. The second PCR ran for roughly 7 to 12 cycles and used a J-beta primer mix along with a sample-barcoded 5' primer. Clones were called with MiXCR by TCRdb after fastp trimmed the public reads at Q25, and only in-frame beta chains were retained. When rows share a CDR3 protein, they turn into one entry using the most common DNA and genes. The sample table records some 1.5 million distinct CDR3 sequences; over 25% of these occur just once. Roughly 8% of the sample goes to the ten largest clones. The specimen was blood. The receptors stem from a woman aged 30 to 39 in good health.

The chain joins TRBV12-3 or TRBV12-4 to TRBJ1-2; no reliable D call. Trimming pared 4 bases from V and 4 bases from J, leaving 13 bases between. CDR3 length equals 14 residues. The CDR3, as DNA: TGTGCCAGCAGTTCCTCCCGGGCCCTCTATGGCTACACCTTC. Translating it yields CASSSSRALYGYTF.

This clonotype was seen at least ten times. The chain is built from TRBV12-3 or TRBV12-4 and TRBJ2-6; no clear D. V lost 6 bases and J lost 3, with 9 bases in between. This CDR3 spans 14 amino acids. CDR3 DNA sequence: TGTGCCAGCAGCTCCCCTAATGGGGCCAACGTCCTGACTTTC. Amino acid sequence: CASSSPNGANVLTF.

This clonotype was seen more than once but under ten times. In nucleotides, the CDR3 is TGCAGTGCTAGAGAGGGCGGCGGGGGCCTCTACGAGCAGTACTTC. It codes for CSAREGGGGLYEQYF. The chain employs TRBV20-1 and TRBJ2-7; possibly TRBD2 for D (7 bases). The V gene lost 0 bases and the J gene lost 3 bases, with 15 bases spanning the gap. CDR1 is DFQATT, CDR2 SNEGSKA, per germline (reference sequence). This CDR3 has 15 amino acids.

The table lists this clonotype with many counts. The chain couples TRBV10-3 to TRBJ2-4; D gene unclear. The CDR3 is made up of 13 amino acids. The germline V and J ends were trimmed by 3 bases and 5 bases, with 8 bases remaining between them. The germline V gene has CDR1 ENHRY and CDR2 SYGVKD. CDR3 residues: CAISESEENIQYF. As DNA, the CDR3 is TGTGCCATCAGTGAATCTGAGGAAAACATTCAGTACTTC.

The chain carries TRBV6-1 and TRBJ1-1; 7 bases line up with TRBD1. J lost 10 bases, V lost 4 bases, and 6 bases had no gene match. Germline loops: CDR1 MNHNS, CDR2 SASEGT. The CDR3 runs 12 residues. The CDR3 DNA reads as TGTGCCAGCAGTGTATCAGGGGGATTAGCTTTCTTT. Translating it yields CASSVSGGLAFF.